These T cell receptor beta chains were read from a single sample in a study of post-analysis software for immune sequencing data. TCRdb re-derived calls from the PCR reads in MiXCR, one entry per CDR3 protein. Of 350,000 to 450,000 distinct CDR3 sequences in the sample, roughly 38% were seen once. Sequences were obtained from blood. These receptors all stem from a girl between 2 and 10 years old with multiple sclerosis. Both conserved end residues are part of each CDR3. Fields, in order: D gene, clone size, J gene, V gene, CDR3 protein, CDR3 DNA. The D gene is left open where the match is weak. The size field is filled for only some rows; it gives once, few, many or a size class.

>NA|NA|TRBJ1-6|TRBV7-8
CASSLAGDSYNSPLHF
TGTGCCAGCAGCTTAGCGGGGGACTCCTATAATTCACCCCTCCACTTT
>TRBD1|NA|TRBJ2-7|TRBV28
CASSSRTGGNYEQYF
TGTGCCAGCAGTTCCAGGACAGGGGGCAACTACGAGCAGTACTTC
>TRBD1|NA|TRBJ1-5|TRBV18
CVSSPTGGWAQPQHF
TGTGTCAGCTCACCAACAGGGGGCTGGGCTCAGCCCCAGCATTTT
>NA|few|TRBJ2-3|TRBV7-9
CASTHGTFFTDTQYF
TGTGCCAGCACCCATGGGACCTTCTTCACAGATACGCAGTATTTT
>NA|NA|TRBJ1-5|TRBV6-1
CASSSSGGMQPQHF
NA
>NA|NA|TRBJ2-3|TRBV2
CASIPAGSPRTDTQYF
TGTGCCAGCATCCCAGCGGGTAGTCCGCGAACAGATACGCAGTATTTT
>NA|few|TRBJ2-1|TRBV29-1
CSVSRKSSYNEQFF
TGCAGCGTATCTCGGAAAAGCTCCTACAATGAGCAGTTCTTC
>TRBD1|NA|TRBJ2-1|TRBV7-7
CASSLEGTGAWDEQFF
TGTGCTAGCAGCTTAGAGGGGACAGGGGCCTGGGATGAGCAGTTCTTC
>NA|NA|TRBJ2-7|TRBV5-1
CASSQLRQASSYEQYF
TGCGCCAGCAGCCAACTTCGACAGGCGAGCTCCTACGAGCAGTACTTC
>TRBD2|few|TRBJ2-1|TRBV6-5
CASRQGLANNEQFF
TGTGCCAGCAGGCAGGGACTAGCTAACAATGAGCAGTTCTTC
>NA|NA|TRBJ2-7|TRBV28
CASSSGDVVEQYF
TGTGCCAGCAGTTCAGGGGATGTCGTCGAGCAGTACTTC
>NA|few|TRBJ2-7|TRBV28
CASSLTYNEQYF
TGTGCCAGCAGTTTAACTTACAATGAGCAGTACTTC
>NA|few|TRBJ2-1|TRBV13
CASSFQVSYNEQFF
TGTGCCAGCAGCTTTCAAGTTTCCTACAATGAGCAGTTCTTC
>NA|NA|TRBJ2-5|TRBV6-2/TRBV6-3
CASSYWGKETQYF
TGTGCCAGCAGTTACTGGGGAAAAGAGACCCAGTACTTC
>TRBD1|few|TRBJ2-1|TRBV28
CASSPVGTGLYNEQFF
TGTGCCAGCAGCCCAGTGGGGACAGGGCTTTACAATGAGCAGTTCTTC